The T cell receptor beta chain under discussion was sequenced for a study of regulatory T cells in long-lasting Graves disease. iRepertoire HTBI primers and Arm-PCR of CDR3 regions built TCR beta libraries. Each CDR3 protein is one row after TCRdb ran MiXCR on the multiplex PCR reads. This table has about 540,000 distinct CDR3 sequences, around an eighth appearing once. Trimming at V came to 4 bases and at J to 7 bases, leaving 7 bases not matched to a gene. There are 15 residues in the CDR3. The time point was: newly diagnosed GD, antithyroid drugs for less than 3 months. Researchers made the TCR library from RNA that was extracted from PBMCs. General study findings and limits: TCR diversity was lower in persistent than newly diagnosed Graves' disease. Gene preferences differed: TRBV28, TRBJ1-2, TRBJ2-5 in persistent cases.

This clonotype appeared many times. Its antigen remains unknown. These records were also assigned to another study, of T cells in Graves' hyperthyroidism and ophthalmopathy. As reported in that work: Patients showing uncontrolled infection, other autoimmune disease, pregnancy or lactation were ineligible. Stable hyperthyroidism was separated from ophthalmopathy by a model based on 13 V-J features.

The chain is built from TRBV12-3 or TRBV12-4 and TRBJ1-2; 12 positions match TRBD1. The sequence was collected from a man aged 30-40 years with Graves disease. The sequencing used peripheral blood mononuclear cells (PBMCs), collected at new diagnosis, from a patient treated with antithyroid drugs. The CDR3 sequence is CASSSGQGASPGYTF. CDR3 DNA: TGTGCCAGCAGTTCGGGACAGGGGGCCTCTCCTGGCTACACCTTC.